The rows below give T cell receptor beta chains drawn from one sample of a study of control samples from healthy donors and cancer patients. This table comes from immunoSEQ multiplex PCR, and its TCRdb copy is limited to in-frame clones, with some not included. The table lists around 19,000 clones, around 83% of them singletons, with 25% to 30% in the top ten. Sequencing was carried out using PBMCs. The receptors originated from a man aged 80 or over with head and neck cancer. Each CDR3 is given with its conserved first and last residue. Fields, in order: J gene, clone size, V gene, D gene, CDR3 DNA, CDR3 protein. The D gene is left open where the match is weak. Rows may omit the clone size; those that give it use once, few, many or a size class.

TRBJ2-3	-	TRBV5-1	TRBD2	TGCGCCAGCAGCCCGATATCGGGGGGGGAAGATACGCAGTATTTT	CASSPISGGEDTQYF
TRBJ2-7	-	TRBV7-3	-	TGTGCCAGCAGCTTAATGCCCGGATGGGGCGAGCAGTACTTC	CASSLMPGWGEQYF
TRBJ1-6	-	TRBV6-5	TRBD1	TGTGCCAGCTCCCAGGGACAGGCCGGATCACCCCTCCACTTT	CASSQGQAGSPLHF
TRBJ2-1	-	TRBV18	TRBD2	TGTGCCAGCTCACTCCAAGCGGGAGCGGGCAATGAGCAGTTCTTC	CASSLQAGAGNEQFF
TRBJ1-5	-	TRBV3-1/TRBV3-2	-	TGTGCCAGCAGAACGTTCCCCGGGGGGCCCCAGCATTTT	CASRTFPGGPQHF
TRBJ2-6	-	TRBV18	-	TGTGCCAGCTCCCCCCTCAACTCTGGGGCCAACGTCCTGACTTTC	CASSPLNSGANVLTF
TRBJ1-3	-	TRBV10-3	-	TGTGCCATCAGGGGAACAGGCGACTCTGGAAACACCATATATTTT	CAIRGTGDSGNTIYF
TRBJ2-7	-	TRBV7-2	TRBD1	TGTGCCAGCAGCTTAGCGGGGACAGGGCAGGGGGGGCAGTACTTC	CASSLAGTGQGGQYF
TRBJ2-3	-	TRBV7-2	-	TGTGCCAGCGCGTACATCCTTTGGGCAGATACGCAGTATTTT	CASAYILWADTQYF
TRBJ2-5	-	TRBV7-6	-	TGTGCCAGCAGCGCAAGGGGGGAAGAGACCCAGTACTTC	CASSARGEETQYF
TRBJ2-3	-	TRBV5-1	-	TGCGCCAGCAGCACTCGACCGACTCAGGCAGATACGCAGTATTTT	CASSTRPTQADTQYF
TRBJ1-2	-	TRBV28	TRBD1	TGTGCCAGCAGTTCCCCGGGACAGGTCTTCTATGGCTACACCTTC	CASSSPGQVFYGYTF
TRBJ1-1	-	TRBV19	-	TGTGCCAGTTCGGCAGGGTTCCTCCGGGCTTTCTTT	CASSAGFLRAFF
TRBJ1-2	once	TRBV7-2	-	TGTGCCAGCAGCTTACTACACGCCCTCTTAGCTAACTATGGCTACACCTTC	CASSLLHALLANYGYTF
TRBJ2-7	-	TRBV5-1	TRBD1	TGCGCCAGCAGCTTGAAAGGGGGCAGCTCCTACGAGCAGTACTTC	CASSLKGGSSYEQYF
TRBJ1-3	-	TRBV28	-	TGTGCCAGCACGGGGGGGACGGGCTCTGGAAACACCATATATTTT	CASTGGTGSGNTIYF
TRBJ2-1	-	TRBV2	TRBD1	TGTGCCACCTTACAGGGGAGAGGTAATAATGAGCAGTTCTTC	CATLQGRGNNEQFF
TRBJ2-3	-	TRBV6-2/TRBV6-3	TRBD2	TGTGCCAGCAGCCGGACTAGCGGGAGGTGGTCGAATACGCAGTATTTT	CASSRTSGRWSNTQYF
TRBJ1-5	-	TRBV12-3/TRBV12-4	-	TGTGCCAGCAGTTTAGCGGGGAATCAGCCCCAGCATTTT	CASSLAGNQPQHF
TRBJ2-1	once	TRBV7-2	TRBD1	TGTGCCAGCAGCCGGACAGGGTTCGGTGAGCAGTTCTTC	CASSRTGFGEQFF
TRBJ2-1	-	TRBV29-1	-	TGCAGCGTTGAAGATGGTGTCTTAATGCAGTTCTTC	CSVEDGVLMQFF
TRBJ2-5	-	TRBV6-5	-	TGTGCCAGCAGTTTACTGGGGTCTGCGACCCAGTACTTC	CASSLLGSATQYF
TRBJ2-7	-	TRBV18	-	TGTGCCAGCTCACCATATTCCGGACAGAGCTCCTACGAGCAGTACTTC	CASSPYSGQSSYEQYF
TRBJ2-7	-	TRBV6-4	TRBD2	TGTGCCAGCAGTCAGGGACTAGCGGGAAGAGACGAGCAGTACTTC	CASSQGLAGRDEQYF
TRBJ1-6	few	TRBV4-1	-	TGCGCCACCTCCGGGGGGTTCTCCTATAATTCACCCCTCCACTTT	CATSGGFSYNSPLHF
TRBJ2-1	-	TRBV27	-	TGTGCCAGCAGTATTAACTATGAGCAGTTCTTC	CASSINYEQFF
TRBJ2-2	few	TRBV28	TRBD2	TGTGCCAGCAGTCTACCTCCGGGACTAGCGGGAGCCGGGGAGCTGTTTTTT	CASSLPPGLAGAGELFF
TRBJ1-5	-	TRBV2	-	TGTGCCAGCCAAAGGGTGACTCAGCCCCAGCATTTT	CASQRVTQPQHF
TRBJ2-3	-	TRBV28	TRBD2	TGTGCCAGCAGCGAGTCCGGACTAGGCACAGATACGCAGTATTTT	CASSESGLGTDTQYF
TRBJ1-5	-	TRBV18	-	TGTGCCAGCTCACCAAACGGGGGCGCGGATCAGCCCCAGCATTTT	CASSPNGGADQPQHF
TRBJ1-6	-	TRBV5-1	-	TGCGCCAGCAGCCAAATGGAGTCGGGTAATTCACCCCTCCACTTT	CASSQMESGNSPLHF
TRBJ1-1	few	TRBV14	-	TGTGCCAGCAGCCAAGACAGGGTCACTGAAGCTTTCTTT	CASSQDRVTEAFF
TRBJ2-3	-	TRBV9	TRBD1	TGTGCCAGCAGCGTGTCGACAGGGAGCACAGATACGCAGTATTTT	CASSVSTGSTDTQYF
TRBJ1-5	-	TRBV5-1	-	TGCGCCAGCAGCTTGGAGGGGACAAGCAATCAGCCCCAGCATTTT	CASSLEGTSNQPQHF